This TCR beta chain is drawn from a study of T-cell reconstitution after alpha-beta-depleted transplantation in children. This CDR3 comprises 13 residues. The V end lost 5 bases, the J end lost 8 bases, and 12 bases lay between the germline ends. The TCRbeta library was prepared with unique molecular identifiers. TCRdb reprocessed the PCR reads via MiXCR and lists one record per CDR3 protein. The data show some 500,000 distinct CDR3 sequences, approximately 29% seen once. This specimen consisted of PBMCs from the stem cell graft donor, obtained from the stem cell graft. The gene calls are TRBV7-1 and TRBJ1-4, with D hard to call. TRBV7-1 is an ORF, and what it does is uncertain. The sequence derives from a human donor who donated a stem cell graft to a child with aplastic anemia. CDR3 sequence reads: CASSPLGQEKLFF. The DNA for the CDR3 is TGTGCCAGCAGCCCTCTAGGTCAGGAAAAACTGTTTTTT.